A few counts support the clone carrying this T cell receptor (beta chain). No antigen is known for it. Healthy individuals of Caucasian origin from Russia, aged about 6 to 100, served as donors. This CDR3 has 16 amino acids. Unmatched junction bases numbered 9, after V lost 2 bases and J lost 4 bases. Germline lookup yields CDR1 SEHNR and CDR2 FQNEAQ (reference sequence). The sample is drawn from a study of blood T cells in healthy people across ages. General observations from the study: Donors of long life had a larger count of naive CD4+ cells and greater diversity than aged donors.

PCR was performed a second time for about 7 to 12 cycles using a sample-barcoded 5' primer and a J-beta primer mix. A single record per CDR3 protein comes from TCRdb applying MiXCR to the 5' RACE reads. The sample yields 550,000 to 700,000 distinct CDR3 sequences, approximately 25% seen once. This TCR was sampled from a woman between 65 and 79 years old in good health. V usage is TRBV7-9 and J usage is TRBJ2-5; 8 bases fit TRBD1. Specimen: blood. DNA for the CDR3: TGTGCCAGCAGCTTACCTGGAGACAGGGGAGGAGAGACCCAGTACTTC. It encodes CASSLPGDRGGETQYF.